This T cell receptor beta chain was retrieved from a study of STAT3 mutations in large granular lymphocyte leukemia. The study, taken as a whole, reports: Every T-LGLL patient had at least one immunodominant TCRbeta clonotype.

Assay used: immunoSEQ multiplex PCR; TCRdb lists only in-frame clones, some missing. The sample has some 3,900 clones; roughly 80% are singletons. The germline V gene has CDR1 PRHDT and CDR2 FYEKMQ (reference sequence). The ends were cut back, 5 bases at V and 1 base at J, with 17 bases in the middle. The CDR3 runs 16 residues. Concerning this clone itself: Its antigen remains unidentified.

This sequence originates from a boy younger than 18 with T-cell large granular lymphocyte leukemia. Some clones in this sample may be carry-over from other donors' samples. The sample comprised peripheral blood mononuclear cells. The J gene is TRBJ2-5, the V gene TRBV13, with a tentative D call TRBD2 (6 bases). Here the CDR3 DNA reads TGTGCCAGCAGCCACCGACTAGTGGTCCTCCAAGAGACCCAGTACTTC. Translation gives CASSHRLVVLQETQYF. The full variable domain, in which reference TRBV13 and TRBJ2-5 provide the parts outside the CDR3, is AAGVIQSPRHLIKEKRETATLKCYPIPRHDTVYWYQQGPGQDPQFLISFYEKMQSDKGSIPDRFSAQQFSDYHSELNMSSLELGDSALYFCASSHRLVVLQETQYFGPGTRLLVL.